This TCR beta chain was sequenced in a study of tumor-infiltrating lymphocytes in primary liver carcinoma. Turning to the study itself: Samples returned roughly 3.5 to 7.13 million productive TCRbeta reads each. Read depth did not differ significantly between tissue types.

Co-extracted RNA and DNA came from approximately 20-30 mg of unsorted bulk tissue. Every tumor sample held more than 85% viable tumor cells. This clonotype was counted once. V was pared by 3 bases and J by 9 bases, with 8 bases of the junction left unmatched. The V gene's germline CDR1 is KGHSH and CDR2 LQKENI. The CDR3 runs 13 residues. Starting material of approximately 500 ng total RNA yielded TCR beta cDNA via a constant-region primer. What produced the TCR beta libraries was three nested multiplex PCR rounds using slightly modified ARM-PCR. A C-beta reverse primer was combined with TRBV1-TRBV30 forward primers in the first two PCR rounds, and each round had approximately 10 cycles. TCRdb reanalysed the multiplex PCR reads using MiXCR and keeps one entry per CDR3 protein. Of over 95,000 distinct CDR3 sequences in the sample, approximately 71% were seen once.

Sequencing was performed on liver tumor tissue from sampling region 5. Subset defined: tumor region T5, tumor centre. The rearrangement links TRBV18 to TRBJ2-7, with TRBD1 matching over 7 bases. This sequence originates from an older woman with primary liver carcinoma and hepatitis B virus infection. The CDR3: CASSPNHRGWQYF. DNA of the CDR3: TGTGCCAGCTCACCGAATCACAGGGGTTGGCAGTACTTC.